This T cell receptor beta chain derives from a study of T-cell reconstitution after alpha-beta-depleted transplantation in children. Study observations and caveats: Diversity of TCRbeta at day 60 was high in some patients, arising from surviving recipient T cells and thymic progenitors.

This clonotype was observed a few times. The antigen is undetermined. The TCRbeta library incorporated unique molecular identifiers. Each CDR3 protein is one row after TCRdb ran MiXCR on the PCR reads. The repertoire consists of a few hundred thousand distinct CDR3 sequences, with 15% to 20% occurring once and the leading ten covering around 30%. This receptor was taken from a boy under two years old who had a stem cell transplant for Wiskott-Aldrich syndrome, so the T cells may come from the graft donor. This specimen was PBMCs, mostly from graft donor cells, taken 360 days after TCRalphabeta/CD19-depleted stem cell transplant.

The CDR3 reads CASTPRASDVHQFF. Here the CDR3 DNA reads TGTGCCAGCACCCCTAGGGCCAGCGACGTACATCAGTTCTTC. The chain recombines TRBV5-6 with TRBJ2-1; no clear D gene. The CDR3 consists of 14 residues. The germline CDR1 and CDR2 sequences are SGHDT and YYEEEE. Deletions cut 6 bases from V and 13 bases from J, with 23 bases between.